Below, 20 T cell receptor beta chains from the same sample are listed, as sequenced in a study of a mutant IDH1 vaccine in newly diagnosed glioma. TCRdb keeps only in-frame clones here, not all; method: immunoSEQ multiplex PCR. Altogether over 45,000 clones are present, about 81% being singletons, with the ten largest covering nearly 7.5%. Time point defined: week 5, during vaccination. A 20-mer mutant IDH1 peptide at 300 ug was injected subcutaneously with topical imiquimod. These receptors have no known antigen. The sample here was PBMCs, taken from a glioma patient whose treatment included an IDH1 peptide vaccine. Receptor source: a woman in her 50s with glioma.

V and J are TRBV10-3 and TRBJ1-2; possibly TRBD1 for D (5 bases). Germline V lookup: CDR1 ENHRY, CDR2 SYGVKD. This CDR3 contains 17 residues. V was pared by 4 bases and J by 8 bases, with 26 bases between. The CDR3 reads CAISASSRDSALYGYTF. The CDR3 DNA is TGTGCCATCAGTGCGTCTTCACGGGACTCAGCGCTTTACGGCTACACCTTC.

This chain uses TRBV11-1 with TRBJ2-1; 9 nucleotides align to TRBD1. CDR1 is SGHAT and CDR2 is FQDESV in the germline V gene (reference sequence). The CDR3 has 15 residues. J gave up 7 bases and V 3 bases, and 7 bases lay outside the gene matches. In DNA form, the CDR3 reads TGTGCCAGCAGCTTCGGGACAGGGAACGTGAATGAGCAGTTCTTC. It translates to CASSFGTGNVNEQFF.

This chain uses TRBV6-1 with TRBJ2-2; TRBD1 might be the D (5 bases). Germline V gene data show CDR1 as MNHNS and CDR2 as SASEGT. The CDR3 is 14 residues long. V was shortened by 4 bases and J by 4 bases, with 10 bases between the two germline ends. CDR3 sequence reads: CASSGFRATGELFF. CDR3 sequence (DNA): TGTGCCAGCAGTGGATTCAGGGCCACCGGGGAGCTGTTTTTT.

The gene calls are TRBV28 and TRBJ1-5, with 7 bases that match TRBD1. Germline CDR1 and CDR2: MDHEN and SYDVKM. There are 15 residues in the CDR3. V was clipped by 6 bases and J by 5 bases; unmatched bases: 10. In nucleotides, the CDR3 is TGTGCCAGCAGGGGGGGCCGGGACAGCTATCAGCCCCAGCATTTT. It encodes CASRGGRDSYQPQHF.

V is TRBV7-2 and J is TRBJ1-4, with D perhaps matching TRBD1 (6 bases). The CDR3 consists of 16 residues. Germline-derived CDR1 and CDR2 are SGHTA and FQGNSA. The germline V and J ends were trimmed by 0 bases and 7 bases, with 15 bases remaining between them. CDR3 nucleotides: TGTGCCAGCAGCTTAGCGAGGAAAGGGGGACTTGAAAAACTGTTTTTT. This codes for CASSLARKGGLEKLFF.

As for this clone: The junction shows a germline mismatch at one end, possibly a read error. This specimen includes other DNA sequences encoding the same CDR3. This chain uses TRBV29-1 with TRBJ1-1, with unresolved D. CDR3 size: 14 residues. Germline CDR1 is SQVTM and CDR2 is ANQGSEA. The DNA of the CDR3 is TGCAGCGCTGGTAGGGCAAACTCGAACACTGAAGCCTTCTTT. Its translation is CSAGRANSNTEAFF.

The rearrangement joins TRBV18 to TRBJ1-5, with TRBD1 as a possible D gene (5 bases). V lost 0 bases and J lost 2, with 11 bases in between. The CDR3 runs to 16 residues. Germline values: CDR1 KGHSH, CDR2 LQKENI. Here the CDR3 reads CASSPPRDGGNQPQHF. DNA for the CDR3: TGTGCCAGCTCACCACCTCGGGACGGCGGCAATCAGCCCCAGCATTTT.

The V call is TRBV27, the J call TRBJ1-5; TRBD1 might be the D (5 bases). The ends were cut back, 6 bases at V and 1 base at J, with 19 bases in the middle. The CDR3 loop spans 17 amino acids. From germline, CDR1 is MNHEY and CDR2 SMNVEV (reference sequence). The CDR3, as DNA: TGTGCCAGCAGCAAACGACTCCGGGGGGACAGCAATCAGCCCCAGCATTTT. As protein: CASSKRLRGDSNQPQHF.

The chain recombines TRBV7-8 with TRBJ1-3; TRBD1 might be the D (5 bases). The germline CDR1 and CDR2 sequences are SGHVS and FQNEAQ. Trimming pared 5 bases from V and 4 bases from J, leaving 12 bases between. The CDR3 loop spans 14 amino acids. The CDR3 bases are TGTGCCAGCAGCCCGAGGGGTACGGGAAACACCATATATTTT. It encodes CASSPRGTGNTIYF. Supplemented by reference TRBV7-8 and TRBJ1-3, the full variable domain reads GAGVSQSPRYKVAKRGQDVALRCDPISGHVSLFWYQQALGQGPEFLTYFQNEAQLDKSGLPSDRFFAERPEGSVSTLKIQRTQQEDSAVYLCASSPRGTGNTIYFGEGSWLTVV.

The V gene is TRBV5-1, the J gene TRBJ1-5; TRBD1 aligns across 7 bases. After removal of 4 bases from V and 2 bases from J, the junction contained 6 bases not matched to a gene. The CDR3 totals 15 residues. The germline CDR1 and CDR2 sequences are SGHRS and YFSETQ. The CDR3: CASSRTGAGNQPQHF. As DNA, the CDR3 is TGCGCCAGCAGCAGAACAGGGGCAGGCAATCAGCCCCAGCATTTT.

This sequence joins TRBV19 and TRBJ2-7; the D call may be TRBD1 or TRBD2 (6 bases each). CDR1 LNHDA and CDR2 SQIVND come from the germline V gene (reference sequence). V was clipped by 10 bases and J by 2 bases, with 15 bases between them. The length of the CDR3 is 13 residues. The CDR3 coding sequence is TGTGCCACCCGGCTAAGGGGGGCCTACGAGCAGTACTTC. Its protein is CATRLRGAYEQYF.

In this sample, this clone turned up a few times. The rearrangement joins TRBV7-9 to TRBJ1-1; D is undetermined. Germline CDR1 is SEHNR and CDR2 is FQNEAQ (reference sequence). Trimming took 1 base from V and 6 from J, leaving 15 bases between them. The CDR3 runs 15 residues. The chain's CDR3 is CASSLGSVHVSEAFF. The CDR3 DNA reads as TGTGCCAGCAGCTTAGGTTCAGTCCATGTGTCTGAAGCTTTCTTT.

DNA for the CDR3: TGTGCCAGCAGTGAAATTAGGGGACCCAGCACAGATACGCAGTATTTT. This gives the protein CASSEIRGPSTDTQYF. The V and J genes are TRBV6-1 and TRBJ2-3; D tentatively reads TRBD1 or TRBD2 (5 bases each). CDR3 length: 16 residues. Germline lookup yields CDR1 MNHNS and CDR2 SASEGT. V was cut by 2 bases and J by 0 bases, with 12 bases left in between.

The chain links TRBV30 to TRBJ2-7, with 12 bases that match TRBD2. Looked up from germline, CDR1 is GTSNPN and CDR2 is SVGIG (reference sequence). With 4 bases clipped from V and 1 base from J, the junction kept 5 bases outside the gene matches. This CDR3 is built from 15 residues. CDR3 residues: CAWTSGGAMSYEQYF. The CDR3, as DNA: TGTGCCTGGACTAGCGGGGGGGCTATGTCCTACGAGCAGTACTTC.

This chain connects TRBV12-5 to TRBJ1-2, with 12 bases aligning to TRBD1. V dropped 0 bases and J dropped 3; count of bases not matched to a gene: 8. Germline V CDR1 and CDR2: LGHNT, FRNRAP. The CDR3 length is 18 residues. CDR3 sequence (DNA): TGTGCTAGTGGTTTGGTACGGGGACAGGGGGCTGAGTACTATGGCTACACCTTC. This translates into CASGLVRGQGAEYYGYTF. The full variable domain, rest sourced from reference TRBV12-5 and TRBJ1-2, is DARVTQTPRHKVTEMGQEVTMRCQPILGHNTVFWYRQTMMQGLELLAYFRNRAPLDDSGMPKDRFSAEMPDATLATLKIQPSEPRDSAVYFCASGLVRGQGAEYYGYTFGSGTRLTVV.

V and J are TRBV5-1 and TRBJ2-3; tentatively, D is TRBD1 (6 bases). V lost 2 bases and J lost 9, with 10 bases in between. CDR1 is SGHRS, CDR2 YFSETQ, per germline. The CDR3 extends over 12 amino acids. DNA for the CDR3: TGCGCCAGCAGCTTCTCAGGGGAAACGCAGTATTTT. Translating it yields CASSFSGETQYF.

V usage is TRBV7-3 and J usage is TRBJ2-1; the D gene is possibly TRBD1 (6 bases). The V gene's germline CDR1 is SGHTA and CDR2 FQGTGA. This CDR3 comprises 13 residues. The V and J ends lost 5 bases and 8 bases respectively, with 13 bases between them. The CDR3 loop is CASSPTGTDEQFF. Here the CDR3 DNA reads TGTGCCAGCAGCCCGACAGGTACGGATGAGCAGTTCTTC.

The chain combines TRBV10-3 with TRBJ2-7; 7 bases agree with TRBD2. V shed 4 bases and J 1 base; nucleotides not matched to a gene: 4. Germline CDR1 reads ENHRY; CDR2 reads SYGVKD. The CDR3 totals 14 residues. This chain's CDR3 is CAISAGEGSYEQYF. CDR3 coding DNA: TGTGCCATCAGTGCGGGGGAGGGGTCCTACGAGCAGTACTTC.

The genes are TRBV7-2 and TRBJ1-2, with D perhaps TRBD1 (6 bases). This CDR3 has 13 residues. In germline, CDR1 is SGHTA, CDR2 FQGNSA. V dropped 5 bases and J dropped 8 bases, with 15 bases sitting between them. The CDR3 nucleotides are TGTGCCAGCAGCCCTAACAGGGCTCGGGGCTACACCTTC. Translated: CASSPNRARGYTF.

CDR3 sequence (DNA): TGTGCCAGCAGCTTAGCGCAAACTTTCAGGGGGCCTAACTATGGCTACACCTTC. It codes for CASSLAQTFRGPNYGYTF. The chain has TRBV7-8 and TRBJ1-2; TRBD1 agrees at 8 bases. Germline CDR1 reads SGHVS; CDR2 reads FQNEAQ. The CDR3 loop spans 18 amino acids. The V and J ends lost 0 bases and 0 bases, in that order; junction bases with no gene match: 9. Looking up the rest from reference TRBV7-8 and TRBJ1-2 gives the full variable domain: GAGVSQSPRYKVAKRGQDVALRCDPISGHVSLFWYQQALGQGPEFLTYFQNEAQLDKSGLPSDRFFAERPEGSVSTLKIQRTQQEDSAVYLCASSLAQTFRGPNYGYTFGSGTRLTVV.